This T cell receptor beta chain comes out of a study of OX40 agonist ivuxolimab in advanced cancers. Study-level information: Allowance was made for prior anti-PD-1, anti-PD-L1 or anti-CTLA-4 therapy, and around 41% had some.

Produced via immunoSEQ multiplex PCR; TCRdb's table is partial and in-frame only. The repertoire holds tens of thousands of clones, roughly nine tenths seen once, with under 0.4% in the top ten. This CDR3 region has 16 residues. The V end was cut by 2 bases, the J end by 6 bases, with 16 bases between. CDR1 is KGHSH, CDR2 LQKENI, per germline. V is TRBV18 and J is TRBJ2-2; D possibly uses TRBD1 or TRBD2 (5 bases each). Specimen: CD4+ or CD8+ T cells sorted from blood, collected in a trial of the OX40 agonist ivuxolimab. The source is an adult with an advanced solid tumor such as melanoma, head and neck, liver or kidney cancer. Here the CDR3 reads CASSPGTVMKAGELFF. CDR3 DNA: TGTGCCAGCTCACCAGGGACGGTAATGAAGGCCGGGGAGCTGTTTTTT.